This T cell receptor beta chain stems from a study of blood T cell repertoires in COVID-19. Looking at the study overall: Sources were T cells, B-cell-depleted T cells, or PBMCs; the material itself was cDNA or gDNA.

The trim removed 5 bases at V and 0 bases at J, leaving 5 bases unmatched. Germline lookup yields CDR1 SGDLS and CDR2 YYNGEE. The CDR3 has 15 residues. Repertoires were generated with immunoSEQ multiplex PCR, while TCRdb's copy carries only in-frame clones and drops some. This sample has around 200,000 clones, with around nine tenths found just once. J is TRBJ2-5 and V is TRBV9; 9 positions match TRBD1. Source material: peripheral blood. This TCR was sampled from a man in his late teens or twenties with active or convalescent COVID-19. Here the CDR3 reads CASSTTGGYQETQYF. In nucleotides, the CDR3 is TGTGCCAGCAGTACGACAGGGGGGTACCAAGAGACCCAGTACTTC.